The source of this T cell receptor beta chain is a study of T cells in localized non-small cell lung cancer. Study-wide points: Highest T cell clonality was seen in uninvolved adjacent lung, surpassing that measured in tumor. Appearances in adjacent lung were noted for a median roughly 50 of the top 100 tumor clones.

V was shortened by 0 bases and J by 2 bases, with 11 bases between the two germline ends. Germline CDR1 is ENHRY and CDR2 is SYGVKD. This CDR3 is 16 amino acids long. Here immunoSEQ multiplex PCR was the method, and the copy in TCRdb shows in-frame clones only, minus some. The sample has 7,000 to 7,500 clones, under 25% seen once. This clone was counted a few times. Its antigen remains unidentified. The specimen was lung tumor tissue, collected before any cancer treatment. The source of this sequence is a man between 35 and 75 years old with stage III squamous cell lung carcinoma. V is TRBV10-3 and J is TRBJ2-4; no firm D call. In nucleotides, the CDR3 is TGTGCCATCAGTGAGTCGGGGTTGGCGACCAAAAACATTCAGTACTTC. Translating it yields CAISESGLATKNIQYF.